Here is one T cell receptor beta chain with its context. Its antigen is not identified. Execution of the assay was at deep level. TCRdb's copy holds only in-frame clones and misses some; the assay was immunoSEQ multiplex PCR. The sample consists of hundreds of thousands of clones, roughly 97% of them appearing once. Healthy HIV-negative adults without recent acute infections or vaccinations served as donors. This sample stems from a study of shared clonotypes between healthy human individuals. Germline assignment: CDR1 SQVTM and CDR2 ANQGSEA. V trimming: 3 bases; J trimming: 9 bases; junction bases outside the gene matches: 11. The CDR3 contains 14 residues. General observations from the study: What naive subsets generally showed was a larger estimated richness than memory subsets showed.

This TCR came from a woman in her 30s in good health. Sequenced material: naive CD4+ T cells sorted from blood. As to subset: CD45RA+ positively selected. The chain uses TRBV29-1 and TRBJ2-5; 9 bases are a match to TRBD2. CDR3 in DNA: TGCAGCGTTGATCTGGCGGGAGGGGTTGGGGCCCAGTACTTC. Translation: CSVDLAGGVGAQYF.